This TCR beta chain was recorded in a study of OX40 agonist ivuxolimab in advanced cancers. As for the study more broadly: The costimulatory receptor OX40 (CD134) was targeted by ivuxolimab, a fully human IgG2 agonistic monoclonal antibody. Intravenous ivuxolimab was administered to patients every 2 weeks at six dose levels: 0.01, 0.1, 0.3, 1.5, 3 and 10 mg/kg. Among the roughly 50 dose-escalation patients, around 19 had hepatocellular carcinoma, around 15 melanoma, 9 renal cell carcinoma and 9 head and neck cancer. The dose-escalation cohort was 80% to 90% male with a mean age of about 60 years, ranging from roughly 20 to 80. Patients were allowed to have had prior anti-PD-1, anti-PD-L1 or anti-CTLA-4 therapy, and 30% to 40% of the dose-escalation patients had previously received checkpoint inhibitors. Three dose-escalation patients achieved partial responses, one with hepatocellular carcinoma and two with cutaneous melanoma. Peripheral TCRbeta sequencing was intended to test whether TCR sequence diversity was altered and clonal T-cell expansion was caused by ivuxolimab. The paper describes the monotherapy dose-escalation part (N of about 52 patients) of the phase I trial of ivuxolimab. Findings and caveats that apply to the study as a whole: The antigen specificity of the peripheral T cells that underwent clonal expansion was not determined. After ivuxolimab, CD8+ T cells had more expanded clones than CD4+ T cells on average. In the 0.1-3.0 mg/kg groups, partial responders were among the patients with the lowest normalized peripheral clonal expansion, particularly in CD8+ T cells. Low levels of normalized T-cell clonal expansion were also seen in some patients who did not respond. At doses of 0.1 to 3.0 mg/kg, clonal expansion of both CD4+ and CD8+ T cells in blood was seen between baseline and week 6.

Patients with autoimmune disease history or receiving systemic immunosuppression were excluded from the trial. Peripheral blood for TCR sequencing was collected from all dose cohorts at baseline, on cycle 4 day 1, and on cycle 7 day 1. The samples were drawn from a first-in-human, open-label, multicenter phase I dose-escalation trial of ivuxolimab. Adults with locally advanced or metastatic head and neck squamous cell, hepatocellular, melanoma or renal cell carcinoma were enrolled in the trial. Before TCR sequencing, CD4+ and CD8+ T cells were separately sorted from peripheral blood. Genomic DNA was isolated from the sorted cells so that the TCRbeta CDR3 region could be sequenced. The immunoSEQ Assay was used for sequencing of TCRbeta CDR3 regions. The source is immuneACCESS, and TCRdb retained only in-frame sequences with V and J called. Part of the clones is not carried over; for the studies checked, unresolved V genes explain less than half of this, and the remainder is unexplained. Within this sample are about 35,000 clones, with under 85% of them counted one time only. The top ten clones comprise roughly a fifth of the sample.

A word on this clone: No antigen is known for it. Per-base qualities were not stored, and no clone one base away is much larger.

The sequence was collected from an adult with an advanced solid tumor such as melanoma, head and neck, liver or kidney cancer. The sample here was CD4+ or CD8+ T cells sorted from blood, taken in a trial of the OX40 agonist ivuxolimab.

The CDR3 reads as follows: CASSSRQGDRAFF. The nucleotide sequence reads as follows: TGTGCCAGCAGCTCCCGACAGGGAGATCGAGCTTTCTTT. The sequence joins TRBV7-2 to TRBJ1-1; 7 bases in between match TRBD1. From its cysteine to its phenylalanine, the CDR3 spans 13 amino acids. Solely the CDR3 DNA is kept, with 39 bases framed from the first base. Trimming takes 4 bases off V and 10 bases off J; junction bases not matched to a gene: 9. CDR1 SGHTA and CDR2 FQGNSA are derived from the germline V gene.